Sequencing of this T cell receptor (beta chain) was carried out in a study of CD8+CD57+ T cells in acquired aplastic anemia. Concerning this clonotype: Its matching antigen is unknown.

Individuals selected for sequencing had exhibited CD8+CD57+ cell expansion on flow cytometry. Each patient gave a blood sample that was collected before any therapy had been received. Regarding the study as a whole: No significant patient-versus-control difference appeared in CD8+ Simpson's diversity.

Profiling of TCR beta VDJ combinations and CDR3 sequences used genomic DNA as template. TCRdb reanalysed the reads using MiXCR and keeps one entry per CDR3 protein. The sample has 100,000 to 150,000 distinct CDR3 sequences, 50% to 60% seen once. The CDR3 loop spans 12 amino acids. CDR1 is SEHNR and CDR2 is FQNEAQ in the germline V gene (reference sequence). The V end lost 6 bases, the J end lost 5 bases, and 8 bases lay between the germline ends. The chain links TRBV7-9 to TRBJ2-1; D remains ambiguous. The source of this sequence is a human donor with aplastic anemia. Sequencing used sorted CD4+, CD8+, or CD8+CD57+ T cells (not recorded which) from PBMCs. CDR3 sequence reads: CASRTDHNEQFF. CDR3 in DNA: TGTGCCAGCAGGACGGACCACAATGAGCAGTTCTTC.